Sequencing of this T cell receptor beta chain was carried out in a study of blood T cell repertoires in COVID-19. The germline gives CDR1 GTSNPN, CDR2 SVGIG (reference sequence). CDR3 length equals 11 residues. Germline trimming cut 3 bases from V and 7 bases from J; bases unmatched to any gene: 2. TCRdb's copy holds only in-frame clones and misses some; the assay was immunoSEQ multiplex PCR. The table shows about 160,000 clones, with around 81% occurring only once. Participants were placed into cohorts based on the clinical history they reported. The receptor was derived from a man aged 35 to 55 who had recovered from COVID-19. This chain joins TRBV30 and TRBJ1-2; 7 bases line up with TRBD1. The sequencing input was PBMCs or T cells enriched from blood (not recorded which). The CDR3 is CAWSQGGGYTF. CDR3 sequence (DNA): TGTGCCTGGAGCCAGGGGGGTGGCTACACCTTC. The full variable domain, rest sourced from reference TRBV30 and TRBJ1-2, is SQTIHQWPATLVQPVGSPLSLECTVEGTSNPNLYWYRQAAGRGLQLLFYSVGIGQISSEVPQNLSASRPQDRQFILSSKKLLLSDSGFYLCAWSQGGGYTFGSGTRLTVV.